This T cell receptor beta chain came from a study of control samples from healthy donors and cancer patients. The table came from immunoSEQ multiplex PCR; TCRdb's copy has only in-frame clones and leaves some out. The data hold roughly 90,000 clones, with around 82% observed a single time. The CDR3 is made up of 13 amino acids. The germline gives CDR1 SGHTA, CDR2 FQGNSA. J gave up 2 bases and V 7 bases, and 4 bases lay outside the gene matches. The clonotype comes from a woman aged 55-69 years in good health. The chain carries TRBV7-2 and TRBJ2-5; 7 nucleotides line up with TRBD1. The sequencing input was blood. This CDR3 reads CASNTGVQETQYF. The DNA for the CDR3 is TGTGCCAGCAACACAGGGGTACAAGAGACCCAGTACTTC.